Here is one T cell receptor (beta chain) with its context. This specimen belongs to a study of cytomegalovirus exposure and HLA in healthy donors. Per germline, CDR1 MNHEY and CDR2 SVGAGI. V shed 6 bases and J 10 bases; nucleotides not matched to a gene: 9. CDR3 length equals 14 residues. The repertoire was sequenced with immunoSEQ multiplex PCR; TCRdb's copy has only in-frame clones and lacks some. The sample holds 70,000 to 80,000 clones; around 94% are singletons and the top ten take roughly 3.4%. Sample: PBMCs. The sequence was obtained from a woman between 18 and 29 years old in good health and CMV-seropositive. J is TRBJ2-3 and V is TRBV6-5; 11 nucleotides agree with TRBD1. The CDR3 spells CASSRDRGGVPQYF. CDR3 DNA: TGTGCCAGCAGCAGGGACAGGGGGGGGGTTCCGCAGTATTTT.